This section outlines one TCR beta chain sequence together with its context. Its antigen is unidentified. This CDR3 has 14 residues. J lost 3 bases, V lost 5 bases, and 6 bases had no gene match. The germline V gene encodes CDR1 ENHRY and CDR2 SYGVKD. This specimen comes from a study of cytomegalovirus exposure and HLA in healthy donors. The study, taken as a whole, reports: Donors were assumed by presence/absence analyses to have roughly uniform sequencing depth.

60 Vbeta and 13 Jbeta primers were used in PCR. Profiled with immunoSEQ multiplex PCR; TCRdb holds only in-frame clones, not every one. The data show some 170,000 clones, 81% seen once. J is TRBJ1-1 and V is TRBV10-3; 7 positions match TRBD1. The sequence was collected from a woman between 45 and 60 years old in good health and CMV-seronegative. Sequencing used PBMCs. CDR3 sequence: CAISTTGSDTEAFF. The CDR3 nucleotides are TGTGCCATCAGTACGACAGGGTCGGACACTGAAGCTTTCTTT.